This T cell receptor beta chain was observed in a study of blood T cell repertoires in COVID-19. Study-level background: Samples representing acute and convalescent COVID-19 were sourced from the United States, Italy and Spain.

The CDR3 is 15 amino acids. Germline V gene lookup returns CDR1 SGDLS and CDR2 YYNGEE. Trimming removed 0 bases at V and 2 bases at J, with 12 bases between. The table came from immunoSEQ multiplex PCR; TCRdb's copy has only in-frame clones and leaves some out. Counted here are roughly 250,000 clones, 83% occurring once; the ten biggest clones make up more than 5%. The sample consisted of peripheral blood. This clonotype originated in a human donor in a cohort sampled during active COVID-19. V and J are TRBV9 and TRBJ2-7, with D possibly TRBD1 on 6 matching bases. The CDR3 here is CASSVASGQPYEQYF. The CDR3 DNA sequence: TGTGCCAGCAGCGTAGCGTCAGGACAGCCCTACGAGCAGTACTTC. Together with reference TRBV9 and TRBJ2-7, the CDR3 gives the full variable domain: DSGVTQTPKHLITATGQRVTLRCSPRSGDLSVYWYQQSLDQGLQFLIQYYNGEERAKGNILERFSAQQFPDLHSELNLSSLELGDSALYFCASSVASGQPYEQYFGPGTRLTVT.